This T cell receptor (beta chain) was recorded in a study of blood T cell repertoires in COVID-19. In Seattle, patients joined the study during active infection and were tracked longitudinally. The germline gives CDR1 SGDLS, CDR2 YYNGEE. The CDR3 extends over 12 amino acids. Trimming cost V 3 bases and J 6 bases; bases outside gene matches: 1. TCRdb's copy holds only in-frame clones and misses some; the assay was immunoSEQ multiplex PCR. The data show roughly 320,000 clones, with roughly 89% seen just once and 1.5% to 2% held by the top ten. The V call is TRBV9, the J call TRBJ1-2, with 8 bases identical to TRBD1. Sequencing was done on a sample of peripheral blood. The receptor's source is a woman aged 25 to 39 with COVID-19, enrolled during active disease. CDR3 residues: CASSAGGDGYTF. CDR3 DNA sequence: TGTGCCAGCAGCGCAGGGGGCGATGGCTACACCTTC.